This is a list of T cell receptor beta chains from one sample in a study of radiotherapy plus CTLA-4 blockade in lung cancer. TCRdb's table, derived via immunoSEQ multiplex PCR, lists solely in-frame clones and lacks some. Of 50,000 to 65,000 clones listed, around four fifths are singletons. Here the sequenced sample was peripheral blood, taken from a patient treated with radiotherapy plus ipilimumab. Every receptor here comes from a human donor with non-small cell lung cancer whose response to radiotherapy plus ipilimumab could not be evaluated. Both conserved end residues are part of each CDR3. The D gene is left open where the match is weak. The listing skips clone size in some rows; elsewhere it reads once, few, many or a size class.

V	D	size	length	J	CDR3	DNA
TRBV9	TRBD1	.	15	TRBJ2-1	CASSATGYSYNEQFF	TGTGCCAGCAGCGCGACAGGGTATTCCTACAATGAGCAGTTCTTC
TRBV6-1	.	few	12	TRBJ1-2	CASSAGNYGYTF	TGTGCCAGCAGTGCCGGGAACTATGGCTACACCTTC
TRBV18	TRBD1	.	13	TRBJ2-7	CASSRTGAYEQYF	TGTGCCAGCTCACGGACAGGCGCCTACGAGCAGTACTTC
TRBV7-2	TRBD1	.	16	TRBJ1-1	CASSSGTGGPWHEAFF	TGTGCCAGCAGCTCCGGGACAGGGGGTCCTTGGCATGAAGCTTTCTTT
TRBV7-9	TRBD1	.	13	TRBJ2-7	CASSLTGAYEQYF	TGTGCCAGCAGCTTGACAGGGGCCTACGAGCAGTACTTC
TRBV7-2	TRBD2	.	17	TRBJ2-5	CASSLNPLAGGKETQYF	TGTGCCAGCAGCTTAAACCCACTAGCGGGAGGGAAAGAGACCCAGTACTTC
TRBV7-9	.	.	16	TRBJ2-2	CASSPQQLSRAGELFF	TGTGCCAGCAGTCCTCAGCAACTAAGCCGGGCCGGGGAGCTGTTTTTT
TRBV23-1	.	.	15	TRBJ1-6	CASSQSRGENSPLHF	TGCGCCAGCAGTCAATCTCGGGGGGAGAACTCACCCCTCCACTTT
TRBV19	TRBD2	few	16	TRBJ2-1	CASSISQRGAYNEQFF	TGTGCCAGTAGTATAAGCCAGCGGGGGGCCTACAATGAGCAGTTCTTC
TRBV19	TRBD2	.	17	TRBJ2-1	CASSSPGLAGYGNEQFF	TGTGCCAGTAGTAGCCCGGGACTAGCGGGATATGGCAATGAGCAGTTCTTC
TRBV7-9	.	.	15	TRBJ2-5	CASTNLGGHQETQYF	TGTGCCAGCACCAACCTCGGCGGGCACCAAGAGACCCAGTACTTC
TRBV4-1	TRBD2	once	18	TRBJ2-7	CASSQERLGLAGSYEQYF	TGCGCCAGCAGCCAAGAGAGACTGGGACTAGCGGGGTCCTACGAGCAGTACTTC
TRBV21-1	.	once	16	TRBJ2-7	CASSKSPRTGTYEQYF	TGTGCCAGCAGCAAGTCGCCCCGGACAGGGACTTATGAGCAGTACTTC
TRBV7-9	TRBD1	once	14	TRBJ2-5	CASRFRGLEETQYF	TGTGCCAGCAGGTTCAGGGGGCTGGAAGAGACCCAGTACTTC
TRBV4-3	.	.	16	TRBJ1-5	CASSPSNSEGAQPQHF	TGCGCCAGCAGCCCTTCAAACAGTGAGGGAGCCCAGCCCCAGCATTTT
TRBV4-1	.	.	16	TRBJ1-4	CASSQPRSRSNEKLFF	TGCGCCAGCAGCCAACCGAGGTCAAGATCTAATGAAAAACTGTTTTTT
TRBV7-2	TRBD1	.	17	TRBJ1-2	CASSPGTGDYKNYGYTF	TGTGCCAGCAGCCCCGGGACAGGGGATTATAAAAACTATGGCTACACCTTC